This is a list of T cell receptor beta chains from one sample in a study of cytomegalovirus exposure and HLA in healthy donors. Repertoires were generated with immunoSEQ multiplex PCR, while TCRdb's copy carries only in-frame clones and drops some. The data hold around 91,000 clones, with around 80% observed a single time. Sequencing was performed on PBMCs. The receptors shown here come from a male donor in good health and CMV-seropositive. Each CDR3 is given with its conserved first and last residue. The D gene is left open where the match is weak. For some rows the clone size is stated as once, few or many, or as a class when expanded; others skip it.

-	TRBV7-3	-	TRBJ2-7	CASSLTGGSYEQYF	TGTGCCAGCAGCTTAACGGGGGGTTCCTACGAGCAGTACTTC
few	TRBV5-1	TRBD1	TRBJ1-4	CASSLGQGVNEKLFF	TGCGCCAGCAGCTTGGGGCAGGGGGTGAATGAAAAACTGTTTTTT
-	TRBV30	TRBD2	TRBJ2-3	CAWSWGAGGLDTQYF	TGTGCCTGGAGTTGGGGAGCGGGGGGGCTCGATACGCAGTATTTT
-	TRBV6-6	-	TRBJ2-1	CASSYSSISDEQFF	TGTGCCAGCAGTTACTCGAGTATTTCCGATGAGCAGTTCTTC
-	TRBV25-1	TRBD2	TRBJ2-3	CASSGRLAGLTDTQYF	TGTGCCAGCAGTGGTCGGCTAGCGGGGCTCACAGATACGCAGTATTTT
-	TRBV28	-	TRBJ1-3	CASSLTGTGNTIYF	TGTGCCAGCAGTTTAACGGGGACTGGAAACACCATATATTTT
-	TRBV6-6	TRBD1	TRBJ2-7	CASSPRDSLSSYEQYF	TGTGCCAGCAGTCCTCGGGACAGCCTTAGCTCCTACGAGCAGTACTTC
-	TRBV28	TRBD1	TRBJ2-5	CASSQMRQGVETQYF	TGTGCCAGCAGCCAAATGCGACAGGGTGTAGAGACCCAGTACTTC
few	TRBV6-5	-	TRBJ1-4	CASSYSTGVWEKLFF	TGTGCCAGCAGTTACTCGACAGGCGTCTGGGAAAAACTGTTTTTT
-	TRBV7-6	TRBD1	TRBJ1-6	CASSQKTGPPYSPLHF	TGTGCCAGCAGTCAAAAGACAGGGCCACCTTATTCACCCCTCCACTTT
-	TRBV7-2	-	TRBJ1-1	CASSPVRLPEAFF	TGTGCCAGCAGCCCAGTGAGACTCCCTGAAGCTTTCTTT
-	TRBV27	-	TRBJ2-3	CASRGRTDTQYF	TGTGCCAGCAGGGGGCGCACAGATACGCAGTATTTT
-	TRBV28	-	TRBJ1-1	CASSLVGGTEAFF	TGTGCCAGCAGTTTAGTGGGGGGGACTGAAGCTTTCTTT
-	TRBV28	-	TRBJ1-2	CASRVGGDYGYTF	TGTGCCAGCAGGGTGGGGGGAGACTATGGCTACACCTTC
-	TRBV6-1	-	TRBJ2-5	CASSEDGGTETQYF	TGTGCCAGCAGTGAAGATGGGGGCACAGAGACCCAGTACTTC
once	TRBV5-6	TRBD2	TRBJ2-1	CASSFSPAGAYNEQFF	TGTGCCAGCAGCTTTTCCCCGGCGGGAGCCTACAATGAGCAGTTCTTC
few	TRBV6-5	-	TRBJ1-1	CASIAYGRARGAFF	TGTGCCAGCATCGCCTACGGGAGGGCTCGGGGAGCTTTCTTT
-	TRBV5-1	-	TRBJ2-5	CASSLSSLSRNQETQYF	TGCGCCAGCAGCTTGTCTTCCCTCAGCAGGAACCAAGAGACCCAGTACTTC
-	TRBV15	-	TRBJ1-2	CATSSLFRGGYTF	TGTGCCACCAGCTCTCTGTTCCGGGGTGGCTACACCTTC
-	TRBV28	-	TRBJ2-5	CASSQFVQETQYF	TGTGCCAGCAGCCAGTTTGTCCAAGAGACCCAGTACTTC
-	TRBV10-1	TRBD2	TRBJ2-1	CASSELAGGTYNEQFF	TGCGCCAGCAGTGAGTTGGCGGGAGGAACCTACAATGAGCAGTTCTTC
-	TRBV19	-	TRBJ1-2	CASSLQGPKDYGYTF	TGTGCCAGTAGTCTCCAGGGGCCAAAGGACTATGGCTACACCTTC
-	TRBV9	-	TRBJ1-3	CASSSTGNTIYF	TGTGCCAGCAGCTCCACTGGAAACACCATATATTTT
-	TRBV6-1	-	TRBJ1-5	CASTLAGKSNQPQHF	TGTGCCAGCACCTTGGCGGGGAAAAGCAATCAGCCCCAGCATTTT
-	TRBV7-9	-	TRBJ2-7	CASSKPTATYEQYF	TGTGCCAGCAGCAAGCCAACAGCAACCTACGAGCAGTACTTC
-	TRBV15	-	TRBJ1-6	CATSRDRRRDSPLHF	TGTGCCACCAGCAGAGATCGGCGCAGGGATTCACCCCTCCACTTT
-	TRBV4-1	TRBD1	TRBJ1-6	CASSQPRTGPNSPLHF	TGCGCCAGCAGCCAGCCACGGACAGGACCTAATTCACCCCTCCACTTT
-	TRBV27	-	TRBJ1-1	CASRLRPGTSNFF	TGTGCCAGCAGGTTACGCCCTGGGACATCTAATTTCTTT
-	TRBV6-5	-	TRBJ1-2	CASSQQGDYGYTF	TGTGCCAGCAGCCAACAGGGCGACTATGGCTACACCTTC
-	TRBV27	-	TRBJ2-7	CASSLSESYEQYF	TGTGCCAGCAGTTTATCGGAGTCGTACGAGCAGTACTTC
-	TRBV27	-	TRBJ1-5	CASSLNADQPQHF	TGTGCCAGCAGTTTAAACGCGGATCAGCCCCAGCATTTT
-	TRBV11-2	TRBD1	TRBJ1-4	CASSLVGTGIGEKLFF	TGTGCCAGCAGCTTAGTGGGGACAGGCATCGGGGAAAAACTGTTTTTT
-	TRBV7-9	TRBD1	TRBJ1-5	CASSLLAETGGGQPQHF	TGTGCCAGCAGCTTGTTAGCGGAGACAGGGGGTGGTCAGCCCCAGCATTTT
-	TRBV6-6	TRBD1	TRBJ1-5	CASSLGQGGSNQPQHF	TGTGCCAGCAGTCTCGGACAGGGGGGAAGCAATCAGCCCCAGCATTTT
-	TRBV5-1	-	TRBJ2-7	CASSLSPPSWGDEQYF	TGCGCCAGCAGCTTGAGTCCTCCTAGTTGGGGCGACGAGCAGTACTTC
-	TRBV4-1	-	TRBJ1-4	CASTPGDDLQEKLFF	TGCGCCAGCACCCCCGGTGATGACTTACAAGAAAAACTGTTTTTT
-	TRBV27	TRBD2	TRBJ2-5	CASSLSRASGGRKTQYF	TGTGCCAGCAGTTTATCAAGGGCTAGCGGGGGGAGAAAGACCCAGTACTTC
-	TRBV4-1	TRBD1	TRBJ2-7	CASSMGQGYEQYF	TGCGCCAGCAGCATGGGACAGGGCTACGAGCAGTACTTC
-	TRBV9	-	TRBJ1-1	CASSVFGGLGFTEAFF	TGTGCCAGCAGCGTTTTTGGAGGCTTGGGTTTCACTGAAGCTTTCTTT
-	TRBV7-9	TRBD1	TRBJ2-4	CSSSPQGDIQYF	TGTTCCAGCAGCCCACAGGGGGACATTCAGTACTTC
few	TRBV10-2	-	TRBJ2-2	CASSAGGSNTGELFF	TGCGCCAGCAGTGCTGGGGGCTCGAACACCGGGGAGCTGTTTTTT
-	TRBV29-1	TRBD1	TRBJ1-1	CSALQGESTEAFF	TGCAGCGCGCTACAGGGGGAGAGCACTGAAGCTTTCTTT
-	TRBV6-6	-	TRBJ1-6	CATTDSSSYNSPLHF	TGTGCCACCACCGACTCTAGCTCCTATAATTCACCCCTCCACTTT